This T cell receptor (beta chain) stems from a study of T cell responses to AZD1222 COVID-19 vaccine. With regard to this clone: The antigen remains unidentified.

Notes on the study in general: At study baseline, merely over 5 AZD1222 recipients were seropositive. No day 14 peak samples; only post-peak repertoires were characterized.

The germline gives CDR1 SEHNR, CDR2 FQNEAQ (reference sequence). V lost 7 bases, J lost 0 bases, and 10 bases lay in between. The CDR3 is 14 amino acids. The table came from immunoSEQ multiplex PCR; TCRdb's copy has only in-frame clones and leaves some out. This sample carries more than 85,000 clones, 88% of them seen once, and the ten largest clones take 1.5% to 2%. This sequence was found in an adult in good health. The J gene is TRBJ1-5, the V gene TRBV7-9; D not resolved. This specimen was peripheral blood, taken on day 0 of AZD1222 vaccination. CDR3 amino acids: CASMLSYSNQPQHF. The CDR3 nucleotides read TGTGCCAGCATGTTAAGTTATAGCAATCAGCCCCAGCATTTT.